Sequencing of this TCR beta chain was carried out in a study of blood T cell repertoires in COVID-19. For the study at large: PBMCs, B-cell-depleted T cells, or T cells provided the cDNA or gDNA that made up the material.

The CDR3 runs 11 residues. V lost 0 bases to trimming and J lost 10 bases, with 9 bases between them. The V gene's germline CDR1 is DFQATT and CDR2 SNEGSKA (reference sequence). Original methodology: Amplification from reference gene primers served as the basis for estimated nucleated cell counts. The repertoire was sequenced with immunoSEQ multiplex PCR; TCRdb's copy has only in-frame clones and lacks some. The DNA was the basis for D and trimming; V, J and clone size are from that table. Altogether approximately 240,000 clones are present, under 90% being singletons, with the ten largest covering roughly 4.6%.

The clonotype comes from a woman aged 55-70 years who had recovered from COVID-19. The chain couples TRBV20-1 to TRBJ2-5; tentatively, D is TRBD1 (6 bases). Sequenced input: peripheral blood. CDR3 protein: CSARDRDNQYF. The CDR3 DNA reads as TGCAGTGCTAGAGATAGGGACAACCAGTACTTC.